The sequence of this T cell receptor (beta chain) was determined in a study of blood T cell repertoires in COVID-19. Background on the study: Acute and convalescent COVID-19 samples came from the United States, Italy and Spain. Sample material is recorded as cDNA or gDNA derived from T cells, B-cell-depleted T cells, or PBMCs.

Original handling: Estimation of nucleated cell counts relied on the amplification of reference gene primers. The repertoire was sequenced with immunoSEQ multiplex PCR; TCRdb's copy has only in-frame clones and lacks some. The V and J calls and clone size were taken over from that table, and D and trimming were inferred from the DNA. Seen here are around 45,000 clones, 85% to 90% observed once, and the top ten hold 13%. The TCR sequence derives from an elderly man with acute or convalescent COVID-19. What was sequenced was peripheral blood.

The CDR3: CASSLEGLAANEQFF. The CDR3 nucleotides read TGCGCCAGCAGCTTGGAGGGACTAGCCGCCAATGAGCAGTTCTTC. The chain joins TRBV5-1 to TRBJ2-1, with 9 bases aligning to TRBD2. V lost 0 bases and J lost 6; bases outside the gene matches: 4. Germline CDR1 reads SGHRS; CDR2 reads YFSETQ. This CDR3 is built from 15 residues.